This T cell receptor beta chain was sequenced for a study of T cell responses to AZD1222 COVID-19 vaccine. Study-level points and caveats: Spike-wide coverage was observed for vaccine-associated CD4 TCRs, with dominant responses at 160-218 and 743-854. Repertoires were sampled only after the peak T cell response. White British donors predominated, females outnumbered males, and clonal diversity was possibly underestimated. Within unmutated variant regions lay the reported targets of nearly half of spike-specific TCRs.

This table comes from immunoSEQ multiplex PCR, and its TCRdb copy is limited to in-frame clones, with some not included. The sample contains approximately 140,000 clones, 94% of which appear only once. Concerning this clone: Its antigen is unknown.

CDR1 and CDR2 from the germline V gene are SGHDN and FVKESK. The CDR3 has 17 residues. With 0 bases removed from V and 4 bases from J, the gap between germline ends came to 17 bases. This chain links TRBV14 with TRBJ2-3; D remains ambiguous. This receptor was taken from an adult in good health. The sample here was peripheral blood, taken on day 0 of AZD1222 vaccination. CDR3 coding DNA: TGTGCCAGCAGCCAAGAAACCAGGCGGCCGATCCCAGATACGCAGTATTTT. Translating it yields CASSQETRRPIPDTQYF.